This is a list of T cell receptor beta chains from one sample in a study of cytomegalovirus exposure and HLA in healthy donors. Using immunoSEQ multiplex PCR, the repertoire was profiled, and TCRdb retains in-frame clones only, with some absent. Counted here are over 90,000 clones, approximately 64% occurring once; the ten biggest clones make up about 3.5%. Sequencing was done on a sample of PBMCs. The origin of the receptors is a woman aged 50 to 60 in good health and CMV-seronegative. Both conserved end residues are part of each CDR3. Fields, in order: J gene, V gene, CDR3 protein.

TRBJ2-1 | TRBV7-8 | CASSFGSGSSYNEQFF
TRBJ1-2 | TRBV28 | CASMSNYGYTF
TRBJ1-6 | TRBV30 | CAWSVQGFDSPLHF
TRBJ2-1 | TRBV6-1 | CASSSGRGGVDEQFF
TRBJ2-2 | TRBV11-2 | CASSFRGASAGELFF
TRBJ2-5 | TRBV5-1 | CASSLQGAWETQYF
TRBJ1-3 | TRBV6-5 | CASSYFGSAGNTIYF
TRBJ2-3 | TRBV7-6 | CASSTPLRTSGHTSTDTQYF
TRBJ1-5 | TRBV4-2 | CASSQDLPQGFNQPQHF
TRBJ1-1 | TRBV15 | CATSRDVEGTEAFF
TRBJ2-5 | TRBV6-5 | CASSAGGSLETQYF
TRBJ2-7 | TRBV18 | CANSRGQGIRSYEQYF
TRBJ2-2 | TRBV7-3 | CASSLAWGLNRAGELFF
TRBJ2-5 | TRBV7-2 | CASSLVRETQYF
TRBJ1-1 | TRBV6-1 | CASSEARFTTEAFF
TRBJ1-4 | TRBV29-1 | CSVETAGNEKLFF
TRBJ1-5 | TRBV7-9 | CASSALGTGGTQPQHF
TRBJ2-3 | TRBV4-1 | CASSQDQAGGQDTQYF
TRBJ1-6 | TRBV7-9 | CAAGDNSPLHF
TRBJ2-4 | TRBV6-1 | CASSEAGTSGDIQYF
TRBJ2-3 | TRBV5-6 | CASSDSGRGDTQYF
TRBJ2-5 | TRBV5-4 | CASSLVAGANQETQYF
TRBJ2-3 | TRBV10-3 | CASSDSPSAGGRDTQYF
TRBJ2-1 | TRBV2 | CASSETSGRARNEQFF
TRBJ2-7 | TRBV30 | CAWSPGTPFRGYF
TRBJ2-7 | TRBV27 | CASSFGYEQYF
TRBJ2-2 | TRBV7-9 | CASSSTGGDTGELFF
TRBJ1-3 | TRBV5-6 | CASSLGPPGRDTIYF
TRBJ1-1 | TRBV18 | CASSGGRDTEAFF
TRBJ1-4 | TRBV6-5 | CASSPTEPNEKLFF
TRBJ1-1 | TRBV6-5 | CASSYLGEAFF
TRBJ2-7 | TRBV7-2 | CASSPSGGTPGQYF
TRBJ2-1 | TRBV4-1 | CASSQDSYTSGRALGYNEQFF
TRBJ1-1 | TRBV29-1 | CSVQQVQTEAFF
TRBJ2-7 | TRBV7-2 | CASSLARVLSYEQYF
TRBJ2-7 | TRBV11-3 | CASSLGGSSEQYF
TRBJ1-2 | TRBV10-3 | CAIRNDRDGYTF
TRBJ2-7 | TRBV11-2 | CASRSVRAGEQYF
TRBJ2-7 | TRBV21-1 | CASSKGSRGRVYEQYF
TRBJ2-7 | TRBV7-9 | CASDRGNMDEQYF
TRBJ2-5 | TRBV19 | CASSTQGAQETQYF
TRBJ1-2 | TRBV5-6 | CASSYLNRGDSSGYTF
TRBJ2-5 | TRBV30 | CAWILPGLAVQETQYF
TRBJ1-1 | TRBV11-2 | CASSLGYGRAGSEAFF
TRBJ2-3 | TRBV7-9 | CASSSLLSNRGDTQYF
TRBJ2-6 | TRBV9 | CASSVASSGANVLTF
TRBJ2-7 | TRBV6-5 | CASSYSGTGGYEQYF
TRBJ2-5 | TRBV18 | CASSPLALPETQYF
TRBJ2-1 | TRBV7-9 | CASSLGRYNEQFF
TRBJ2-7 | TRBV9 | CASSAAGTGVDEQYF
TRBJ2-7 | TRBV15 | CATSRDLSYEQYF
TRBJ1-1 | TRBV28 | CASSLPVYEGAEAFF
TRBJ1-1 | TRBV27 | CASSLSAGGHSVAFF
TRBJ2-1 | TRBV7-9 | CASTRSLRIGASGFNEQFF
TRBJ1-2 | TRBV5-1 | CASSSGQQEEGYTF
TRBJ2-5 | TRBV7-2 | CASSLLAGFEETQYF
TRBJ2-7 | TRBV27 | CASTPFAIGGEQYF
TRBJ2-2 | TRBV19 | CASSDSLLATGELFF